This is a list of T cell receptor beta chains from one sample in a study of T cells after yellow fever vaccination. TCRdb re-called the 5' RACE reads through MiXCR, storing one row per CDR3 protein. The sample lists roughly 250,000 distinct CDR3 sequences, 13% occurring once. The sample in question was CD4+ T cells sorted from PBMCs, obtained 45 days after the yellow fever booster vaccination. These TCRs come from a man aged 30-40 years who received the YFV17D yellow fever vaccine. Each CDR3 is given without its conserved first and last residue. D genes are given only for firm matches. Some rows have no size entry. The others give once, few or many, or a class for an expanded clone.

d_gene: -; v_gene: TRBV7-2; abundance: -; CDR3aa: ASSPGQKYEQY
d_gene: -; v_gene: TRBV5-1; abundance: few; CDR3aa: ASSLQVRELF
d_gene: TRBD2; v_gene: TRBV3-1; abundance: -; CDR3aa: ACSLGTVLRLAVGGELF
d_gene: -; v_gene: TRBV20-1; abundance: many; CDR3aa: SASKGNTGELF
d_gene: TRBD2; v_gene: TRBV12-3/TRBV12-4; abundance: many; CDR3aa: ASSSGLAGNNEQF
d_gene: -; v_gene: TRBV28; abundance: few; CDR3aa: ASEGGSGNQPQH
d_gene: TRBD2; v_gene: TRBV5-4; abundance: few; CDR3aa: ASSPGTSDNEQF
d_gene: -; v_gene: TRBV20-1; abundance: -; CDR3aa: SAEPGDQPQH
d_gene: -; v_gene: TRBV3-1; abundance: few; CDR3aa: ASSRGSGYEQY
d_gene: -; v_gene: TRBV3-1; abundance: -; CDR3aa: ASSQVRAKEEKLF
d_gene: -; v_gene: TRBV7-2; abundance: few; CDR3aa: ASSPMSSTDTQY
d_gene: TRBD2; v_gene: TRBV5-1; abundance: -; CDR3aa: ASSLASGTGYNEQF
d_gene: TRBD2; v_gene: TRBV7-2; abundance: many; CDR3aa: ASSSGLAVYNEQF
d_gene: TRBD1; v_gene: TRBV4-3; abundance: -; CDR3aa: ASSGTGNTWELF
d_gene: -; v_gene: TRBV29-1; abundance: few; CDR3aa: SVESPADRETQY
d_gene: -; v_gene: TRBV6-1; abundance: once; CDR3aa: ASSRLGVNYGYT
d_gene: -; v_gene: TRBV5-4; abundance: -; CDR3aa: ASSLIGTTYEQY
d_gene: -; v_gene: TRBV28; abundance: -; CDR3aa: ASRVGSLEQY
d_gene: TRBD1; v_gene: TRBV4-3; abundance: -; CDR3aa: ASSQGAQGADTQY